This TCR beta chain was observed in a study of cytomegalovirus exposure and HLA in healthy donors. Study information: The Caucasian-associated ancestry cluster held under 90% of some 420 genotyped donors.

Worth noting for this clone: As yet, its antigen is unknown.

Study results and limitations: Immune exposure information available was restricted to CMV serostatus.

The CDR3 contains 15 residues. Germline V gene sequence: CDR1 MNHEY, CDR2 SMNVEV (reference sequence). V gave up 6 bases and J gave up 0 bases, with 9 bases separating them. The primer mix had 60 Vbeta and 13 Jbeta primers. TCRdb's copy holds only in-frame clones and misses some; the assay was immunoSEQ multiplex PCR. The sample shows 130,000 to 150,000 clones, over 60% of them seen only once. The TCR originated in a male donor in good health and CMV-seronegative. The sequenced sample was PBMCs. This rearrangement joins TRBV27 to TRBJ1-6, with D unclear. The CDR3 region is CASSPRSSYNSPLHF. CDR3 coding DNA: TGTGCCAGCAGCCCAAGGAGCTCCTATAATTCACCCCTCCACTTT.